The T cell receptor beta chain under discussion was sequenced for a study of T cell repertoires in cytomegalovirus infection. Each CDR3 protein is one row after TCRdb ran MiXCR on the reads. The data contain about 830,000 distinct CDR3 sequences, approximately 32% of them singletons. V was shortened by 6 bases and J by 4 bases, with 17 bases between the two germline ends. CDR1 is SQVTM and CDR2 is ANQGSEA in the germline V gene. There are 14 residues in the CDR3. On this clonotype itself: Its antigen remains unknown.

The source of this sequence is a human donor in good health (CMV status not recorded). Some clones in this sample may be carry-over from other donors' samples. The chain employs TRBV29-1 and TRBJ2-3; the D gene could be TRBD1 or TRBD2 (5 bases each). The sample consisted of cultured CD8+ T cells from PBMCs, taken from culture after CMV antigen stimulation. In DNA form, the CDR3 reads TGCAGCGTCGACCGGGACCGCCTTTCAGATACGCAGTATTTT. Translating it yields CSVDRDRLSDTQYF.